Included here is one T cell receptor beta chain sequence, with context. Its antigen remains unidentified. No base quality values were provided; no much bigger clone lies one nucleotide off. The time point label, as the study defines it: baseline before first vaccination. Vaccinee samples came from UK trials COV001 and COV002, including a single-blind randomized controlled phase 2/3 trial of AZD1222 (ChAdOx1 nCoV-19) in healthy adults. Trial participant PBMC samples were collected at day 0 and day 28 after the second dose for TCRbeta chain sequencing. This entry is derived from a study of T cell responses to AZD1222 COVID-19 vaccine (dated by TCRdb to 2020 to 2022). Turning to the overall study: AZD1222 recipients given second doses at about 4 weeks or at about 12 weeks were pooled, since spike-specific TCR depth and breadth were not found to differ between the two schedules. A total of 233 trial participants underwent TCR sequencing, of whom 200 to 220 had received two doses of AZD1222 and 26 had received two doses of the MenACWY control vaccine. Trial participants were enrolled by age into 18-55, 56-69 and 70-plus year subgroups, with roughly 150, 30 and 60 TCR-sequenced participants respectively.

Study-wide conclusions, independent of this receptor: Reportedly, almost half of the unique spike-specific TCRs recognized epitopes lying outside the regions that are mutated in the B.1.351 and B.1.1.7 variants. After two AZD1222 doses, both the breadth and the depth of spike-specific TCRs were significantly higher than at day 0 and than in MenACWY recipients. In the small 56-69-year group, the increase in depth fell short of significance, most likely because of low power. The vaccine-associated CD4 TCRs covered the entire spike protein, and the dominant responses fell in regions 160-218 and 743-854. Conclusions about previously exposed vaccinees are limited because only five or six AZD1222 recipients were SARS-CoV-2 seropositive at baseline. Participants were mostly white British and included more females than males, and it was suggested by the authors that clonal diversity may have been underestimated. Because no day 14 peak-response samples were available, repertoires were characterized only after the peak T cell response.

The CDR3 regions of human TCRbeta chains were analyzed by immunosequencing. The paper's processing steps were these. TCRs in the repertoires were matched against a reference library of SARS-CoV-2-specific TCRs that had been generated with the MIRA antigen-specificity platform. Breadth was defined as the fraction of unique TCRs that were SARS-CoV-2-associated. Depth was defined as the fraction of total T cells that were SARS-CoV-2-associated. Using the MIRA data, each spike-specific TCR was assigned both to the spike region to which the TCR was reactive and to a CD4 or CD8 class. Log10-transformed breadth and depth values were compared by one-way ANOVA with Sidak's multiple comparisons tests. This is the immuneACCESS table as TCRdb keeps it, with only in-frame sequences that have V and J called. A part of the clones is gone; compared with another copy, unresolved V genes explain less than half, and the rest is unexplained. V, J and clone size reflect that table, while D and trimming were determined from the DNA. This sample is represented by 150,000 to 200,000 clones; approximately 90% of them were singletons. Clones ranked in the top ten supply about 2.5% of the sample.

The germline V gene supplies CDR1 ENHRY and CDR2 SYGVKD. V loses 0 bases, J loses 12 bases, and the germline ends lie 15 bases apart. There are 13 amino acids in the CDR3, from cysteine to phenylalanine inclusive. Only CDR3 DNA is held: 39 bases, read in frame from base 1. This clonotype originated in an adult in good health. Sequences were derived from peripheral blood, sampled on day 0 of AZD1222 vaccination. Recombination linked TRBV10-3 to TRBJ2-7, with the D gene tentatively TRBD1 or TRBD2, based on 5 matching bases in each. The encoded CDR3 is CAISESWDRGVYF. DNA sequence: TGTGCCATCAGTGAGTCTTGGGATCGAGGGGTGTACTTC.